The 16 T cell receptor beta chains listed next were all sequenced from one sample in a study of T cell responses to AZD1222 COVID-19 vaccine (dated by TCRdb to the early 2020s). The method was the immunoSEQ multiplex PCR assay. TCRdb obtained this table from immuneACCESS and retained in-frame rearrangements with V and J assigned. These tables miss some clones; where compared with another copy, unresolved V genes account for less than half of the shortfall, and the remainder is unexplained. The sample contains more than 150,000 clones, 80% to 95% of them found a single time. The ten most abundant clones make up more than 1.5% of the sample. The time point tag for this specimen amounts to: about 28 days (+/-7) after the second vaccine dose. The material was peripheral blood, obtained 28 days after the second AZD1222 dose. The receptor set was obtained from an adult who received the AZD1222 COVID-19 vaccine.

V and J are TRBV27 and TRBJ2-6; possibly TRBD2 for D (5 bases). Germline values: CDR1 MNHEY, CDR2 SMNVEV (reference sequence). This CDR3 comprises 15 residues. V lost 2 bases and J 0 bases, leaving 5 bases between the germline ends. The CDR3 region is CASSLRGSGANVLTF. CDR3 nucleotide sequence: TGTGCCAGCAGTTTACGGGGCTCTGGGGCCAACGTCCTGACTTTC.

The chain uses TRBV11-3 and TRBJ2-3, with D unclear. Germline V gene sequence: CDR1 SGHNT, CDR2 YENEEA. The CDR3 is 13 amino acids. Trimming removed 0 bases at V and 5 bases at J, with 6 bases between. For the CDR3, the DNA is TGTGCCAGCAGCTTAGATGGAGAAGATACGCAGTATTTT. It yields the protein CASSLDGEDTQYF.

V and J are TRBV6-1 and TRBJ1-2, with D unclear. Trimming pared 2 bases from V and 4 bases from J, leaving 8 bases between. Germline values: CDR1 MNHNS, CDR2 SASEGT. This CDR3 is built from 13 residues. CDR3 coding DNA: TGTGCCAGCAGTGAATCCCCTTCCTATGGCTACACCTTC. This sequence encodes CASSESPSYGYTF.

This clone was detected only once. The rearrangement links TRBV30 to TRBJ2-7, with 13 bases that match TRBD2. The CDR3 is 18 amino acids. Trimming at V came to 1 base and at J to 5 bases, leaving 14 bases not matched to a gene. Germline CDR1 is GTSNPN and CDR2 is SVGIG (reference sequence). CDR3 in amino acids: CAWSAVRTSGRGDHEQYF. Here the CDR3 DNA reads TGTGCCTGGAGTGCAGTACGAACTAGCGGGAGGGGCGACCACGAGCAGTACTTC. The full variable domain, with the rest looked up from reference TRBV30 and TRBJ2-7, is SQTIHQWPATLVQPVGSPLSLECTVEGTSNPNLYWYRQAAGRGLQLLFYSVGIGQISSEVPQNLSASRPQDRQFILSSKKLLLSDSGFYLCAWSAVRTSGRGDHEQYFGPGTRLTVT.

This rearrangement joins TRBV29-1 to TRBJ2-2, with D unclear. This CDR3 spans 11 amino acids. Germline-derived CDR1 and CDR2 are SQVTM and ANQGSEA. V was shortened by 3 bases and J by 10 bases, with 9 bases between the two germline ends. The DNA for the CDR3 is TGCAGCGTTGAGTACAAGGCGGAGCTGTTTTTT. This gives the protein CSVEYKAELFF.

V and J are TRBV6-2 or TRBV6-3 and TRBJ1-5; the D is unclear. This CDR3 is 14 amino acids long. V was trimmed by 5 bases and J by 0 bases, leaving 8 bases between them. Germline V CDR1 and CDR2: MNHEY, SVGEGT. CDR3 nucleotide sequence: TGTGCCAGCAGTAGGGTTAATAGCAATCAGCCCCAGCATTTT. Residues: CASSRVNSNQPQHF.

The CDR3 reads CAWSPGQGSGELFF. The CDR3 nucleotides are TGTGCCTGGAGCCCGGGACAGGGGTCCGGGGAGCTGTTTTTT. The chain uses TRBV30 and TRBJ2-2; 10 bases fit TRBD1. The germline V gene has CDR1 GTSNPN and CDR2 SVGIG (reference sequence). The J segment lost 6 bases and the V segment lost 3 bases, leaving 4 bases of the junction unmatched. CDR3 length: 14 residues.

J is TRBJ2-1 and V is TRBV7-2, with a weak D call TRBD2 (6 bases). This CDR3 has 16 residues. V shed 2 bases and J shed 1 base, with 12 bases lying between them. Germline CDR1 is SGHTA and CDR2 is FQGNSA. Here the CDR3 reads CASSLFAGNSYNEQFF. The DNA for the CDR3 is TGTGCCAGCAGCTTATTTGCGGGGAATTCCTACAATGAGCAGTTCTTC.

The gene calls are TRBV9 and TRBJ2-1; 8 bases fit TRBD1. Germline CDR1 and CDR2: SGDLS and YYNGEE. Trimming removed 3 bases from V and 12 bases from J; junction bases left unmatched: 5. This CDR3 comprises 12 residues. The chain's CDR3 is CASSGGTGGQFF. In DNA form, the CDR3 reads TGTGCCAGCAGCGGGGGGACAGGTGGGCAGTTCTTC.

The chain is built from TRBV5-6 and TRBJ1-2; 10 bases match TRBD1. This CDR3 has 14 amino acids. The germline V gene has CDR1 SGHDT and CDR2 YYEEEE. V lost 4 bases to trimming and J lost 5 bases; unmatched junction nucleotides: 5. The CDR3 DNA follows: TGTGCCAGCAGCGCGGACAGGGGGAAATATGGCTACACCTTC. This codes for CASSADRGKYGYTF.

This clone has just one count. The chain joins TRBV10-3 to TRBJ2-5; possible D gene TRBD1, 5 bases. This CDR3 region has 13 residues. Trimming removed 6 bases at V and 5 bases at J, with 13 bases between. In germline, CDR1 is ENHRY, CDR2 SYGVKD. The CDR3 region has the DNA TGTGCCATCAGGCGCAGGGCTGGGGAGACCCAGTACTTC. This gives the protein CAIRRRAGETQYF.

The chain couples TRBV9 to TRBJ1-2; TRBD1 agrees at 8 bases. Per germline, CDR1 SGDLS and CDR2 YYNGEE. The ends lost 3 bases at V and 0 bases at J; junction bases unmatched: 1. The CDR3 length is 14 residues. CDR3 sequence reads: CASSATGANYGYTF. For the CDR3, the DNA is TGTGCCAGCAGCGCGACAGGGGCTAACTATGGCTACACCTTC.

The V and J genes are TRBV5-4 and TRBJ2-2; D is perhaps TRBD1 (6 bases). The CDR3 sequence is 15 residues long. Trimming cost V 2 bases and J 6 bases, with 14 bases left between them. Germline CDR1 reads SGHNT; CDR2 reads YYREEE (reference sequence). CDR3 amino acids: CASSFAAGDAGELFF. The CDR3 bases are TGTGCCAGCAGCTTCGCGGCAGGGGACGCCGGGGAGCTGTTTTTT.

The chain carries TRBV6-2 or TRBV6-3 and TRBJ2-7, with a weak D call TRBD2 (6 bases). V was trimmed by 4 bases and J by 4 bases, leaving 11 bases between them. CDR1 is MNHEY, CDR2 SVGEGT, per germline. The CDR3 contains 13 residues. The CDR3 loop reads CASSLGLVYEQYF. The CDR3 DNA sequence: TGTGCCAGCAGTTTGGGACTCGTATACGAGCAGTACTTC.

This rearrangement joins TRBV7-2 to TRBJ2-7, with D possibly TRBD1 on 6 matching bases. The CDR3 totals 16 residues. Germline V gene data show CDR1 as SGHTA and CDR2 as FQGNSA. V lost 0 bases, J lost 3 bases, and 15 bases lay in between. The CDR3 bases are TGTGCCAGCAGCTTAGCTGCTACAGGGCCGTTCTACGAGCAGTACTTC. Its protein is CASSLAATGPFYEQYF.

The chain has TRBV19 and TRBJ1-5; D perhaps matches TRBD1 (5 bases). Between the trimmed V and J ends, which lost 7 bases and 0 bases, there was a span of 19 bases. This CDR3 is built from 17 residues. CDR1 LNHDA and CDR2 SQIVND come from the germline V gene (reference sequence). Here the CDR3 DNA reads TGTGCCAGTACCTCGGCGGGGGAGGGAGATAGCAATCAGCCCCAGCATTTT. It specifies CASTSAGEGDSNQPQHF.